This TCR beta chain came from a study of blood T cell repertoires in COVID-19. As for the study in general: Italy, Spain and the United States were the sources of the convalescent and acute COVID-19 samples.

This CDR3 is 14 amino acids long. V lost 3 bases, J lost 5 bases, and 13 bases lay in between. Germline CDR1 and CDR2: SEHNR and FQNEAQ (reference sequence). Profiling relied on immunoSEQ multiplex PCR, and the TCRdb table lists in-frame clones only, not all of them. The sample records 45,000 to 65,000 clones, around 87% being singletons. The TCR comes from a human donor with acute or convalescent COVID-19. The donor label of this sample is uncertain. Source material: peripheral blood. The chain couples TRBV7-9 to TRBJ2-5; TRBD1 might be the D (5 bases). The CDR3 loop is CASSFVQGLETQYF. The CDR3 DNA sequence: TGTGCCAGCAGCTTCGTCCAGGGTCTCGAGACCCAGTACTTC.